This TCR beta chain was documented in a study of blood T cell repertoires in COVID-19. About the study: Donors in the United States, Italy and Spain gave samples during acute or convalescent COVID-19. T cells, B-cell-depleted T cells, or PBMCs supplied cDNA or gDNA.

Under the authors' procedure: Quantification of nucleated cells was approximated via reference gene primer amplification. The data were produced by immunoSEQ multiplex PCR, yet TCRdb's version contains in-frame clones alone and is incomplete. V and J calls and clone size follow that table, whereas D and trimming were derived from the DNA. The sample yields approximately 450,000 clones, 85% to 90% seen once. This clone was seen only a few times. Germline V gene sequence: CDR1 SGHTA, CDR2 FQGNSA. V was cut by 0 bases and J by 2 bases, with 8 bases left in between. The CDR3 covers 14 residues. The chain links TRBV7-2 to TRBJ2-7; no clear D. The sequence derives from a young woman with acute or convalescent COVID-19. The sequenced sample consisted of peripheral blood. The CDR3 nucleotides are TGTGCCAGCAGCTTAGCTGCGCCCACCTACGAGCAGTACTTC. Its protein product is CASSLAAPTYEQYF.